The 14 T cell receptor beta chains listed next were all sequenced from one sample in a study of CD8 T cells in ankylosing spondylitis. Using its own MiXCR run on the 5' RACE reads, TCRdb lists one record per CDR3 protein. The sample has about 220,000 distinct CDR3 sequences; about 26% are singletons. Sequenced sample: blood, either unsorted or a sorted T cell fraction (not recorded which). The source is a male donor with ankylosing spondylitis or in good health (not recorded which).

The table lists this clonotype with many counts. The chain employs TRBV10-3 and TRBJ2-3; a weak D match, TRBD2 (7 bases). CDR1 ENHRY and CDR2 SYGVKD come from the germline V gene. This CDR3 contains 16 residues. V lost 0 bases and J lost 4, with 14 bases in between. Here the CDR3 DNA reads TGTGCCATCAGTGAGTCGAAGGGGGACTACCCAGATACGCAGTATTTT. Translated: CAISESKGDYPDTQYF.

The chain is built from TRBV5-1 and TRBJ2-1; TRBD2 matches 11 bases. This CDR3 is 19 amino acids long. With 1 base clipped from V and 3 bases from J, the junction kept 12 bases outside the gene matches. Germline V gives CDR1 SGHRS, CDR2 YFSETQ. The CDR3 DNA reads as TGCGCCAGCAGCTTGATTGGGAGACTAGCGGGACGACTCTACAATGAGCAGTTCTTC. Its translation is CASSLIGRLAGRLYNEQFF.

The chain recombines TRBV7-2 with TRBJ2-7, with 8 bases identical to TRBD1. The CDR3 has 14 residues. Trimming took 5 bases from V and 9 from J; bases not matched to a gene: 12. Germline assignment: CDR1 SGHTA and CDR2 FQGNSA. CDR3 loop: CASSHDRGRNGQYF. Here the CDR3 DNA reads TGTGCCAGCAGCCATGACAGGGGAAGAAACGGGCAGTACTTC.

This clonotype was observed a handful of times. The chain joins TRBV20-1 to TRBJ2-7; possible D gene TRBD2, 5 bases. The germline V gene encodes CDR1 DFQATT and CDR2 SNEGSKA (reference sequence). V lost 0 bases and J lost 5, with 20 bases in between. This CDR3 is built from 16 residues. CDR3 amino acids: CSARDFSTTGVDEQYF. The CDR3 DNA reads TGCAGTGCTAGAGATTTCTCCACTACCGGGGTGGACGAGCAGTACTTC.

This chain links TRBV20-1 with TRBJ2-5; TRBD2 is a possible D gene (6 bases). V was pared by 5 bases and J by 5 bases, with 12 bases between. The CDR3 is 12 amino acids. CDR1 is DFQATT, CDR2 SNEGSKA, per germline (reference sequence). This CDR3 is CSARTTSETQYF. In DNA, the CDR3 is TGCAGTGCTCGGACTACTTCGGAGACCCAGTACTTC.

The gene calls are TRBV20-1 and TRBJ2-3; D unclear. CDR1 is DFQATT and CDR2 is SNEGSKA in the germline V gene (reference sequence). This CDR3 comprises 13 residues. Trimming shortened V by 2 bases and J by 4 bases, and 10 bases separated the two germline ends. The CDR3 region is CSARWSASDTQYF. The DNA of the CDR3 is TGCAGTGCTAGATGGTCGGCCTCAGATACGCAGTATTTT.

This clonotype was recorded many times. V and J are TRBV5-6 and TRBJ2-5; TRBD1 might be the D (6 bases). The CDR3 has 15 residues. With 4 bases removed from V and 2 bases from J, the gap between germline ends came to 15 bases. The germline V gene has CDR1 SGHDT and CDR2 YYEEEE. This CDR3 reads CASSVTGILQETQYF. CDR3 DNA: TGTGCCAGCAGCGTAACAGGGATCCTTCAAGAGACCCAGTACTTC.

This clonotype was recorded many times. V and J are TRBV25-1 and TRBJ2-2, with a possible D match to TRBD2 (7 bases). CDR3 length: 13 residues. Germline lookup yields CDR1 MGHDK and CDR2 SYGVNS. The V end lost 6 bases, the J end lost 6 bases, and 11 bases lay between the germline ends. CDR3 region: CASRTGGPGELFF. The CDR3 DNA sequence: TGTGCCAGCAGAACGGGGGGCCCCGGGGAGCTGTTTTTT.

The V and J genes are TRBV7-2 and TRBJ2-5, with 11 bases lining up with TRBD2. Germline CDR1 is SGHTA and CDR2 is FQGNSA. The CDR3 length is 14 residues. Trimming removed 6 bases from V and 4 bases from J; junction bases left unmatched: 4. The CDR3 DNA is TGTGCCAGCAGAACCGGGACTAGCGGAGAGACCCAGTACTTC. Amino acids: CASRTGTSGETQYF.

In its sample, this clonotype was seen a few times. This sequence joins TRBV5-1 and TRBJ2-1; no definite D call. Germline CDR1 SGHRS, CDR2 YFSETQ. Trimming left V 3 bases short and J 0 bases short, with 13 bases between. This CDR3 has 16 residues. In nucleotides, the CDR3 is TGCGCCAGCAGCTACCCACTGATGAGCTCCTACAATGAGCAGTTCTTC. Translated, it gives CASSYPLMSSYNEQFF.

This clonotype was detected many times. V usage is TRBV18 and J usage is TRBJ2-7, with D possibly matching TRBD2 (6 bases). V was trimmed by 0 bases and J by 6 bases, leaving 12 bases between them. Looked up from germline, CDR1 is KGHSH and CDR2 is LQKENI. This CDR3 spans 14 amino acids. CDR3 in amino acids: CASSPPASVPEQYF. In nucleotides, the CDR3 is TGTGCCAGCTCACCACCGGCTAGCGTCCCCGAGCAGTACTTC. Supplemented by reference TRBV18 and TRBJ2-7, the full variable domain reads NAGVMQNPRHLVRRRGQEARLRCSPMKGHSHVYWYRQLPEEGLKFMVYLQKENIIDESGMPKERFSAEFPKEGPSILRIQQVVRGDSAAYFCASSPPASVPEQYFGPGTRLTVT.

This clonotype occurred a few times. The chain links TRBV20-1 to TRBJ2-7; TRBD1 might be the D (6 bases). Germline V gene lookup returns CDR1 DFQATT and CDR2 SNEGSKA (reference sequence). The CDR3 length is 15 residues. Trimming removed 0 bases from V and 2 bases from J, with 14 bases in between. The CDR3 protein is CSARDLQGPPYEQYF. Here the CDR3 DNA reads TGCAGTGCTAGAGATCTACAGGGACCCCCCTACGAGCAGTACTTC.

This clonotype was seen a few times. The chain couples TRBV20-1 to TRBJ1-1, with D maybe TRBD1 (5 bases). V dropped 3 bases and J dropped 4 bases, with 12 bases sitting between them. In germline, CDR1 is DFQATT, CDR2 SNEGSKA (reference sequence). CDR3 length equals 13 residues. The chain's CDR3 is CSARRQGGTEAFF. DNA for the CDR3: TGCAGTGCTAGGAGGCAGGGAGGCACTGAAGCTTTCTTT.

This clonotype was counted at least ten times. V is TRBV19 and J is TRBJ2-1; 8 bases align to TRBD1. V dropped 2 bases and J dropped 4; count of bases not matched to a gene: 4. The germline V gene encodes CDR1 LNHDA and CDR2 SQIVND (reference sequence). The CDR3 spans 15 residues. The CDR3 protein is CASSITGTGYNEQFF. CDR3 sequence (DNA): TGTGCCAGTAGTATAACCGGGACAGGATACAATGAGCAGTTCTTC.